This T cell receptor beta chain was identified in a study of cytomegalovirus exposure and HLA in healthy donors. On this clone: Its antigen is as yet unknown.

Primers included in the PCR were 60 Vbeta and 13 Jbeta primers. Only in-frame clones appear in the TCRdb table, and some are missing; sequencing was by immunoSEQ multiplex PCR. This sample contains about 160,000 clones. Whole-study findings and limits: Near-uniform donor sequencing depth was presumed by presence/absence analyses.

With 2 bases clipped from V and 1 base from J, the junction kept 8 bases outside the gene matches. CDR1 is LGHNA and CDR2 is YSLEER in the germline V gene. The CDR3 totals 18 residues. This sequence joins TRBV4-3 and TRBJ1-6; 7 bases match TRBD1. Sequences were obtained from PBMCs. This receptor was identified in a woman aged 60 to 75 in good health and CMV-seronegative. CDR3 residues: CASSQSTQGWSYNSPLHF. The CDR3 nucleotides are TGCGCCAGCAGCCAAAGCACACAGGGGTGGTCCTATAATTCACCCCTCCACTTT.